This is a list of T cell receptor beta chains from one sample in a study of blood T cell repertoires in COVID-19. The data were produced by immunoSEQ multiplex PCR, yet TCRdb's version contains in-frame clones alone and is incomplete. The data contain under 250,000 clones, around 85% of them singletons. Sequencing was performed on peripheral blood. The source of these receptors is a man aged 60 to 69 with acute or convalescent COVID-19. CDR3s include the opening cysteine and the closing phenylalanine or tryptophan. D genes are given only for firm matches. Clone size, where shown, is once, few, many, or a class for clones that have expanded.

v_call	j_call	clone_size	d_call	cdr3_nt	cdr3_aa
TRBV7-9	TRBJ1-2	NA	NA	TGTGCCGGGGGGTGGCAGGAAAATTATGGCTACACCTTC	CAGGWQENYGYTF
TRBV6-1	TRBJ1-5	NA	TRBD1	TGTGCCAGCAGTGAAGCCGGGGACAGGAGGCCCCAGCATTTT	CASSEAGDRRPQHF
TRBV12-5	TRBJ2-3	NA	NA	TGTGCTAGTGGTTTGGACATCGACACAGATACGCAGTATTTT	CASGLDIDTDTQYF
TRBV30	TRBJ2-7	NA	TRBD1	TGTGCCTGGTCCGACTCCGGGACAGGTTACGAGCAGTACTTC	CAWSDSGTGYEQYF
TRBV7-9	TRBJ2-3	few	TRBD2	TGTGCCAGCAGCCCACTAGCGGGAGTCGAAACAGATACGCAGTATTTT	CASSPLAGVETDTQYF
TRBV19	TRBJ1-1	NA	NA	TGTGCCAGTAGTATAGCCACCGGCACTGAAGCTTTCTTT	CASSIATGTEAFF
TRBV10-3	TRBJ1-2	NA	NA	TGTGCCATCAATGCGGGGGAGGAGGAAGGCTACACCTTC	CAINAGEEEGYTF
TRBV11-2	TRBJ1-4	NA	TRBD1	TGTGCCAGCAGCTTATGGGACAGGGTTAATGAAAAACTGTTTTTT	CASSLWDRVNEKLFF
TRBV5-1	TRBJ1-6	NA	NA	TGCGCCAGCAGCTTGGTTGGCAGCGAAAATTCACCCCTCCACTTT	CASSLVGSENSPLHF
TRBV5-1	TRBJ2-5	NA	TRBD1	TGCGCCAGCAGCTTGGCTCACACCGGGACAGGGCAAGAGACCCAGTACTTC	CASSLAHTGTGQETQYF
TRBV12-3/TRBV12-4	TRBJ1-4	NA	NA	TGTGCCAGCAGAATGGGGGGAGGTGAAAAACTGTTTTTT	CASRMGGGEKLFF
TRBV7-9	TRBJ2-1	NA	TRBD2	TGTGCCAGCAGCTCGGCATGGACTAGTTGCAATGAGCAGTTCTTC	CASSSAWTSCNEQFF
TRBV18	TRBJ2-5	NA	TRBD1	TGTGCCAGCTCACCGGGACAGCTAGAGACCCAGTACTTC	CASSPGQLETQYF
TRBV2	TRBJ2-3	NA	TRBD2	TGTGCCAGCACGGGTCTAGCGGGAGCGACAGATACGCAGTATTTT	CASTGLAGATDTQYF
TRBV5-1	TRBJ1-5	NA	NA	TGCGCCAGCAGCTTGGAGGCAGGGAGGGATCAGCCCCAGCATTTT	CASSLEAGRDQPQHF
TRBV3-1/TRBV3-2	TRBJ1-1	NA	TRBD1	TGTGCCAGCAGCTCCGGGACAGCATACACTGAAGCTTTCTTT	CASSSGTAYTEAFF
TRBV11-1	TRBJ1-2	NA	TRBD1	TGTGCCAGCAGCTTAGATGGGACAGGGATAGGCTACACCTTC	CASSLDGTGIGYTF
TRBV28	TRBJ1-3	NA	NA	TGTGCCGGAGGAGGCGCGAGCTCTGGAAACACCATATATTTT	CAGGGASSGNTIYF
TRBV6-5	TRBJ1-2	NA	NA	TGTGCCAGCAGTCCAACAGGGCGCGAGGGCTACACCTTC	CASSPTGREGYTF
TRBV5-4	TRBJ1-2	NA	NA	TGTGCCAGCAGCCACCGATCCCGCCCAGGGGAGGGCTACACCTTC	CASSHRSRPGEGYTF
TRBV5-1	TRBJ2-7	few	TRBD2	TGCGCCAGCAGCTTTTACGGACTAGCGGGAGTAGGGGAGCAGTACTTC	CASSFYGLAGVGEQYF
TRBV13	TRBJ1-1	NA	NA	TGTGCCAGCAGCTTAGGGGGAGACACTGAAGCTTTCTTT	CASSLGGDTEAFF
TRBV6-2/TRBV6-3	TRBJ1-5	few	TRBD1	TGTGCCAGCAGTTTATCCCGGGACAGGGGGCGAAAGGGACAGCCCCAGCATTTT	CASSLSRDRGRKGQPQHF
TRBV15	TRBJ2-3	NA	NA	TGTGCCACCAGCAGAGGGGGTGCAAGGGGCATTTTCACAGATACGCAGTATTTT	CATSRGGARGIFTDTQYF
TRBV30	TRBJ2-1	NA	TRBD2	TGTGCCTGGAGTCAACTGGTGGCGGGAGGGTTGAGCTCCTACAATGAGCAGTTCTTC	CAWSQLVAGGLSSYNEQFF
TRBV6-5	TRBJ1-5	NA	TRBD1	TGTGCCAGCAGTCAGGGGGAACGTCAGCCCCAGCATTTT	CASSQGERQPQHF
TRBV28	TRBJ1-2	NA	NA	TGTGCCAGCAGTGCCTCCATCTCCGGGACAACTAACTATGGCTACACCTTC	CASSASISGTTNYGYTF
TRBV9	TRBJ2-7	NA	NA	TGTGCCAGCAGCGTAGGGTGGGGCTTGGGCGGCATCTCCTACGAGCAGTACTTC	CASSVGWGLGGISYEQYF
TRBV6-5	TRBJ1-4	NA	NA	TGTGCCAGCAGTTTCGACAGTGCAACTAATGAAAAACTGTTTTTT	CASSFDSATNEKLFF
TRBV19	TRBJ2-1	NA	TRBD2	TGTGCCAGTAGTATAGTGCTAGCGGGAGGTGGGCCCTACAATGAGCAGTTCTTC	CASSIVLAGGGPYNEQFF
TRBV28	TRBJ1-4	NA	NA	TGTGCCAGCAGTTCGACACCTAATAATGAAAAACTGTTTTTT	CASSSTPNNEKLFF
TRBV28	TRBJ2-1	NA	TRBD2	TGTGCCAGCAGTTTGTTAGCGGGAGGGAACAATGAGCAGTTCTTC	CASSLLAGGNNEQFF
TRBV7-3	TRBJ2-5	few	TRBD1	TGTGCCAGCAGCCCAGGGTATTTGGGGACAGAAGAGACCCAGTACTTC	CASSPGYLGTEETQYF
TRBV30	TRBJ1-6	NA	NA	TGTGCCGGTTCCTGGGACACCTCGGGGTTGTCCCTCCACTTT	CAGSWDTSGLSLHF
TRBV29-1	TRBJ1-6	NA	TRBD1	TGCAGCGTTCGACAGGGCGACTCACCCCTCCACTTT	CSVRQGDSPLHF
TRBV4-3	TRBJ1-4	NA	TRBD1	TGCGCCAGCAGCCGCACAGGGGCCACTAATGAAAAACTGTTTTTT	CASSRTGATNEKLFF
TRBV11-1	TRBJ2-1	NA	NA	TGTGCCAGCAGCGGGTCTCTAGGTTCCTACAATGAGCAGTTCTTC	CASSGSLGSYNEQFF
TRBV10-3	TRBJ1-2	NA	TRBD1	TGTGCCATCACGGGACAGGGAATTAACTATGGCTACACCTTC	CAITGQGINYGYTF
TRBV14	TRBJ1-2	NA	NA	TGTGCCAGCAGCCGGGAGACTTATGGCTACACCTTC	CASSRETYGYTF
TRBV27	TRBJ1-6	NA	NA	TGTGCCAGCAGTTGGGACCACAGGGTCGGTTCACCCCTCCACTTT	CASSWDHRVGSPLHF